These T cell receptor beta chains were read from a single sample in a study of shared clonotypes between healthy human individuals. Sequenced by immunoSEQ multiplex PCR; TCRdb stores in-frame clones only, minus some. This repertoire shows some 900,000 clones, about 80% found once; its top ten account for approximately 1.5%. The sample consisted of memory CD4+ T cells sorted from blood. These receptors were collected from a man between 18 and 35 years old in good health. Both conserved end residues are part of each CDR3. The D gene is left open where the match is weak. The size of a clone is reported for some rows only, either as once, few or many, or as a class for expanded clones.

>-|TRBV10-3|-|TRBJ2-1
TGTGCAATCTCCCTTTTACTAGCCCGAGCCTACAATGAGCAGTTCTTC
CAISLLLARAYNEQFF
>-|TRBV6-1|-|TRBJ2-6
TGTGCCAGCAGTTCAGGGTTCTCTGGGGCCAACGTCCTGACTTTC
CASSSGFSGANVLTF
>few|TRBV10-3|TRBD1|TRBJ1-2
TGTGCCATCAGTGGACAGGGCGGGGGCGAACGGGGCTATGGCTACACCTTC
CAISGQGGGERGYGYTF
>few|TRBV18|-|TRBJ2-5
TGTGCCAGCTCACCACCCTCCCGCGGAGAGACCCAGTACTTC
CASSPPSRGETQYF
>-|TRBV5-4|TRBD1|TRBJ1-6
TGTGCCAGCAGCCGGGACAGGAGCTCCTATAATTCACCCCTCCACTTT
CASSRDRSSYNSPLHF
>-|TRBV5-1|-|TRBJ1-1
TGCGCCAGCAGCTTGGATGGGGGACAGAACACTGAAGCTTTCTTT
CASSLDGGQNTEAFF
>-|TRBV7-2|TRBD2|TRBJ2-1
TGTGCCAGCAGCGCTGTAGCGGGAGGGATACTTAATGAGCAGTTCTTC
CASSAVAGGILNEQFF
>few|TRBV9|-|TRBJ2-2
TGTGCCAGCAGCGCGAGGAACGGGGGCACCGGGGAGCTGTTTTTT
CASSARNGGTGELFF
>once|TRBV13|TRBD2|TRBJ2-7
TGTGCCAGCAGCTTTGGACTAGAGGAGGGTGAGCAGTACTTC
CASSFGLEEGEQYF
>-|TRBV18|-|TRBJ1-2
TGTGCCAGCTCACCATCGGACACTCGGAGTTACACCTTC
CASSPSDTRSYTF
>many|TRBV5-1|TRBD2|TRBJ2-1
TGCGCCAGCAGCTTCACTAGCGGGGGGGCCGGTGAGCAGTTCTTC
CASSFTSGGAGEQFF
>-|TRBV27|TRBD1|TRBJ1-4
TGTGCCAGCAGTTTATACAGGGGCCCACTCCCACCAGGGGAAAAACTGTTTTTT
CASSLYRGPLPPGEKLFF
>-|TRBV5-5|TRBD1|TRBJ1-5
TGTGCCAGCAGCACCCTGAGCTCCGGGACAGGGGCCAATCAGCCCCAGCATTTT
CASSTLSSGTGANQPQHF
>-|TRBV7-2|-|TRBJ1-1
TGTGCCAGCAGCTTATTCTGGGGCACTGAAGCTTTCTTT
CASSLFWGTEAFF
>-|TRBV29-1|TRBD1|TRBJ2-1
TGCAGCGTTGAAGATCGAAGACAGGGGCTGTACAATGAGCAGTTCTTC
CSVEDRRQGLYNEQFF
>-|TRBV5-1|-|TRBJ1-3
TGCGCCAGCAGCTTGGTAGGGATATCTGGAAACACCATATATTTT
CASSLVGISGNTIYF
>-|TRBV14|-|TRBJ1-5
TGTGCCAGCAGCCGGACCTCTAATCAGCCCCAGCATTTT
CASSRTSNQPQHF